The 21 T cell receptor beta chains listed next were all sequenced from one sample in a study of blood T cells in healthy people across ages. A J-beta primer mix and a sample-barcoded 5' primer were used in a second PCR of about 7 to 12 cycles. A single record per CDR3 protein comes from TCRdb applying MiXCR to the 5' RACE reads. The table shows about 1,800,000 distinct CDR3 sequences, with approximately 30% occurring only once. The sequenced sample consisted of blood. Source of these receptors: a young woman in good health.

The sample holds a few counts of this clonotype. The V gene is TRBV10-3, the J gene TRBJ1-5, with 8 bases identical to TRBD1. Germline-derived CDR1 and CDR2 are ENHRY and SYGVKD. The CDR3 consists of 15 residues. The V and J ends lost 8 bases and 0 bases, in that order; junction bases with no gene match: 6. In nucleotides, the CDR3 is TGTGCCATCGGTGGACAGGGAGGTAGCAATCAGCCCCAGCATTTT. Translating it yields CAIGGQGGSNQPQHF.

This clonotype was seen more than once but under ten times. V usage is TRBV30 and J usage is TRBJ1-1; no definite D call. The germline V gene encodes CDR1 GTSNPN and CDR2 SVGIG (reference sequence). CDR3 length equals 11 residues. V was trimmed by 4 bases and J by 6 bases, leaving 9 bases between them. In DNA, the CDR3 is TGTGCCTGGAACGTAAAGGCTGAAGCTTTCTTT. Amino acid sequence: CAWNVKAEAFF. Based on the CDR3 plus reference TRBV30 and TRBJ1-1, the full variable domain is SQTIHQWPATLVQPVGSPLSLECTVEGTSNPNLYWYRQAAGRGLQLLFYSVGIGQISSEVPQNLSASRPQDRQFILSSKKLLLSDSGFYLCAWNVKAEAFFGQGTRLTVV.

This clonotype was observed at least ten times. The chain carries TRBV9 and TRBJ2-7; 10 nucleotides match TRBD1. J lost 3 bases, V lost 4 bases, and 7 bases had no gene match. Germline-derived CDR1 and CDR2 are SGDLS and YYNGEE. CDR3 length: 15 residues. In DNA form, the CDR3 reads TGTGCCAGCAGCCCCGGGACAGGGGCCTACTACGAGCAGTACTTC. Translation: CASSPGTGAYYEQYF.

This chain joins TRBV10-3 and TRBJ2-3, with D perhaps matching TRBD2 (6 bases). Germline-derived CDR1 and CDR2 are ENHRY and SYGVKD. CDR3 length: 13 amino acids. Trimming shortened V by 10 bases and J by 1 base, and 12 bases separated the two germline ends. The CDR3 region has the DNA TGTGCCACCCGGGACTCGGGCACAGATACGCAGTATTTT. As protein: CATRDSGTDTQYF.

This clonotype was counted a single time. A much larger clone lies a single base off, so this may be a read error. The chain combines TRBV6-2 or TRBV6-3 with TRBJ2-4, with D unresolved. V was pared by 6 bases and J by 13 bases, with 16 bases between. Germline V gives CDR1 MNHEY, CDR2 SVGEGT. The CDR3 has 12 amino acids. DNA of the CDR3: TGTGCCAGCAGACCCACCAGGCATGAGCAGTACTTC. This translates into CASRPTRHEQYF.

This clonotype was observed at least ten times. The chain couples TRBV2 to TRBJ1-6; unclear D gene. The V gene's germline CDR1 is SNHLY and CDR2 FYNNEI. This CDR3 has 13 residues. V was shortened by 6 bases and J by 6 bases, with 9 bases between the two germline ends. Here the CDR3 reads CASSAFLNSPLHF. The CDR3 nucleotides are TGTGCCAGCAGCGCCTTTCTTAATTCACCCCTCCACTTT. Looking up the rest from reference TRBV2 and TRBJ1-6 gives the full variable domain: EPEVTQTPSHQVTQMGQEVILRCVPISNHLYFYWYRQILGQKVEFLVSFYNNEISEKSEIFDDQFSVERPDGSNFTLKIRSTKLEDSAMYFCASSAFLNSPLHFGNGTRLTVT.

The table lists this clonotype with a few counts. This sequence joins TRBV29-1 and TRBJ2-3; tentatively, D is TRBD2 (6 bases). The CDR3 spans 16 residues. Trimming removed 4 bases from V and 0 bases from J, with 17 bases in between. CDR1 is SQVTM and CDR2 is ANQGSEA in the germline V gene. DNA for the CDR3: TGCAGCGTTGGTTTGGTTAGGAGCGGGAGCACAGATACGCAGTATTTT. Residues: CSVGLVRSGSTDTQYF.

This clonotype was recorded many times. The J gene is TRBJ2-7, the V gene TRBV5-1; TRBD1 agrees at 9 bases. V shed 3 bases, J shed 5 bases, and the junction held 6 bases outside the gene matches. The CDR3 has 14 residues. Germline V lookup: CDR1 SGHRS, CDR2 YFSETQ. The CDR3 region has the DNA TGCGCCAGCAGCTCGTCGACAGGGGGAAACGAGCAGTACTTC. Translated, it gives CASSSSTGGNEQYF.

The CDR3 DNA is TGTGCCAGCAGCTTAGGCTACAGGGTTGGGACTAGCGGGAGGGCCGAATACGAGCAGTACTTC. This codes for CASSLGYRVGTSGRAEYEQYF. J is TRBJ2-7 and V is TRBV7-2; 16 bases are a match to TRBD2. This CDR3 comprises 21 residues. The trim removed 1 base at V and 4 bases at J, leaving 16 bases unmatched. The germline V gene encodes CDR1 SGHTA and CDR2 FQGNSA.

The rearrangement links TRBV29-1 to TRBJ2-1, with 11 bases matching TRBD2. Germline V gives CDR1 SQVTM, CDR2 ANQGSEA. The CDR3 loop spans 13 amino acids. V lost 7 bases to trimming and J lost 9 bases; unmatched junction nucleotides: 8. The CDR3 coding sequence is TGCAGCGCAAGACTAGCGGGATTAGGTGAGCAGTTCTTC. Translated, it gives CSARLAGLGEQFF.

With regard to this clonotype: This may come from a read error, since a much larger clone is one base off. The chain carries TRBV28 and TRBJ2-1; TRBD1 is a possible D gene (6 bases). CDR3 length: 13 residues. V was pared by 8 bases and J by 7 bases, with 15 bases between. Per germline, CDR1 MDHEN and CDR2 SYDVKM. This CDR3 reads CASGSGQLNEQFF. As DNA, the CDR3 is TGTGCCAGCGGGTCAGGACAGTTAAATGAGCAGTTCTTC.

About this clonotype itself: Compared with germline, one end of the junction differs, possibly owing to a read error. The chain recombines TRBV6-5 with TRBJ1-4, with no clear D. Germline V gene lookup returns CDR1 MNHEY and CDR2 SVGAGI. The CDR3 extends over 14 amino acids. CDR3 amino acids: CTSRRGRTNEKLFF. Written as DNA, the CDR3 is TGTACCAGCCGTCGTGGGCGAACTAATGAAAAACTGTTTTTT.

This clonotype occurred a few times. The gene calls are TRBV7-2 and TRBJ1-1, with 9 nucleotides matching TRBD1. This CDR3 contains 15 residues. Germline lookup yields CDR1 SGHTA and CDR2 FQGNSA. Losses at the gene ends were 1 base for V and 4 bases for J; bases not matched to a gene: 4. CDR3 nucleotide sequence: TGTGCCAGCAGCTTAGTAGCGGGACAGGGCACTGAAGCTTTCTTT. Residues: CASSLVAGQGTEAFF.

V usage is TRBV27 and J usage is TRBJ2-3, with D perhaps TRBD2 (5 bases). V lost 4 bases and J lost 4, with 12 bases in between. The germline gives CDR1 MNHEY, CDR2 SMNVEV (reference sequence). The CDR3 length is 14 residues. The CDR3 region has the DNA TGTGCCAGCAGTTATCGGACTCTGCCAGATACGCAGTATTTT. It encodes CASSYRTLPDTQYF.

This chain links TRBV10-3 with TRBJ2-3, with 9 positions matching TRBD1. The V and J ends lost 5 bases and 6 bases, in that order; junction bases with no gene match: 6. Germline V gives CDR1 ENHRY, CDR2 SYGVKD. The CDR3 has 14 residues. This CDR3 is CAISRTGGKDTQYF. The CDR3 DNA reads TGTGCCATCAGTCGAACAGGGGGCAAGGATACGCAGTATTTT.

This clonotype showed up just a few times. The junction does not match germline at one end; this may be a read error. The gene calls are TRBV2 and TRBJ2-7; D not resolved. This CDR3 has 14 residues. The germline V gene encodes CDR1 SNHLY and CDR2 FYNNEI. The CDR3 DNA follows: TGTGCCGGCAGTGTTGCGGCAGGACGGTACGAGCAGTACTTC. This translates into CAGSVAAGRYEQYF.

This clonotype was detected only a few times. The rearrangement links TRBV6-1 to TRBJ2-1, with D perhaps TRBD2 (7 bases). Germline values: CDR1 MNHNS, CDR2 SASEGT. With 0 bases removed from V and 3 bases from J, the gap between germline ends came to 12 bases. The CDR3 contains 16 residues. CDR3 bases: TGTGCCAGCAGTGAAGCGATGAGGGGGGGCTACAATGAGCAGTTCTTC. The encoded protein is CASSEAMRGGYNEQFF.

This clonotype showed up many times. V and J are TRBV29-1 and TRBJ2-3; 7 positions agree with TRBD2. CDR3 length: 11 amino acids. V trimming: 7 bases; J trimming: 6 bases; junction bases outside the gene matches: 4. Germline assignment: CDR1 SQVTM and CDR2 ANQGSEA. The CDR3, as DNA: TGCAGCGGACGGGAGGAGGATACGCAGTATTTT. Its protein is CSGREEDTQYF.

This clonotype was counted many times. The rearrangement joins TRBV7-2 to TRBJ2-7; D not resolved. Trimming took off 4 bases at V and 2 bases at J, with 9 bases between the two ends. Germline V gene sequence: CDR1 SGHTA, CDR2 FQGNSA. The length of the CDR3 is 13 residues. DNA of the CDR3: TGTGCCAGCAGCTCCCGGGCCCCCTACGAGCAGTACTTC. Its translation: CASSSRAPYEQYF.

This sequence joins TRBV12-3 or TRBV12-4 and TRBJ2-3; 15 nucleotides align to TRBD2. This CDR3 is built from 16 residues. Unmatched junction bases numbered 6, after V lost 5 bases and J lost 6 bases. The CDR3 nucleotides are TGTGCCAGCAGTCCCGGGACTAGCGGGAGGATGGATACGCAGTATTTT. Its protein is CASSPGTSGRMDTQYF.

This clonotype was detected many times. The rearrangement joins TRBV29-1 to TRBJ2-7; possibly TRBD1 or TRBD2 for D (5 bases each). CDR1 is SQVTM and CDR2 is ANQGSEA in the germline V gene. Trimming took 2 bases from V and 3 from J, leaving 8 bases between them. The CDR3 is 12 residues long. The chain's CDR3 is CSVERDHYEQYF. Written as DNA, the CDR3 is TGCAGCGTTGAACGGGACCACTACGAGCAGTACTTC.